This TCR beta chain was sequenced during a study of T cell responses to AZD1222 COVID-19 vaccine. Overall study context: Analysis merged second doses at about 4 or about 12 weeks. The study's findings and limits: There were repertoire samples only from the period after the peak T cell response. Seropositive at baseline were only six or seven AZD1222 recipients. Donor demographics were predominantly white British with a female majority; clonal diversity may be underestimated.

Germline V gives CDR1 MDHEN, CDR2 SYDVKM. The CDR3 is 14 amino acids. Deletions cut 5 bases from V and 8 bases from J, with 18 bases between. Assay used: immunoSEQ multiplex PCR; TCRdb lists only in-frame clones, some missing. This table has around 100,000 clones, around 87% appearing once. About this clone itself: The antigen is undetermined.

The genes are TRBV28 and TRBJ1-2; no clear D gene. The TCR comes from an adult in good health. This sample comprised peripheral blood, obtained on day 0 of AZD1222 vaccination. The CDR3 loop reads CASSLATSASGYTF. CDR3 sequence (DNA): TGTGCCAGCAGTCTCGCGACATCGGCTAGCGGCTACACCTTC.